The 13 T cell receptor beta chains below come from one sample, sequenced in a study of blood T cell repertoires in COVID-19. TCRdb's table, derived via immunoSEQ multiplex PCR, lists solely in-frame clones and lacks some. The table records 150,000 to 200,000 clones, roughly 86% of them present only once. The specimen sequenced was peripheral blood. The receptors derive from a man aged 18 to 29 with acute or convalescent COVID-19.

The V call is TRBV7-9, the J call TRBJ1-1, with TRBD1 as a possible D gene (6 bases). V lost 5 bases and J 7 bases, leaving 11 bases between the germline ends. Germline CDR1 SEHNR, CDR2 FQNEAQ (reference sequence). This CDR3 has 12 amino acids. The CDR3 spells CASSLRGGEAFF. The DNA for the CDR3 is TGTGCCAGCAGCCTTAGGGGGGGTGAAGCTTTCTTT.

The chain uses TRBV11-2 and TRBJ1-1; D gene unclear. The CDR3 runs 11 residues. Germline V gene data show CDR1 as SGHAT and CDR2 as FQNNGV. V shed 1 base and J shed 8 bases, with 5 bases lying between them. This chain's CDR3 is CASSLGQEAFF. In nucleotides, the CDR3 is TGTGCCAGCAGCTTAGGGCAGGAAGCTTTCTTT.

The rearrangement joins TRBV12-5 to TRBJ2-7; 7 nucleotides align to TRBD1. The length of the CDR3 is 17 residues. V was clipped by 2 bases and J by 0 bases; unmatched bases: 10. Germline V CDR1 and CDR2: LGHNT, FRNRAP. This CDR3 is CASGLHLETGSSYEQYF. In nucleotides, the CDR3 is TGTGCTAGTGGTTTGCACCTTGAGACAGGGAGCTCCTACGAGCAGTACTTC. Full variable domain (outside the CDR3, taken from reference TRBV12-5 and TRBJ2-7): DARVTQTPRHKVTEMGQEVTMRCQPILGHNTVFWYRQTMMQGLELLAYFRNRAPLDDSGMPKDRFSAEMPDATLATLKIQPSEPRDSAVYFCASGLHLETGSSYEQYFGPGTRLTVT.

The chain joins TRBV7-2 to TRBJ2-1; 7 bases fit TRBD2. This CDR3 has 16 residues. Germline values: CDR1 SGHTA, CDR2 FQGNSA. V was pared by 2 bases and J by 4 bases, with 8 bases of the junction left unmatched. CDR3 amino acids: CASSLSPSGEYNEQFF. CDR3 DNA sequence: TGTGCCAGCAGCTTATCGCCTAGCGGAGAGTACAATGAGCAGTTCTTC.

This clone came up once. The V call is TRBV3-1 (or the pseudogene TRBV3-2), the J call TRBJ2-3, with unresolved D. CDR1 is LGHDT and CDR2 is YNNKEL in the germline V gene (reference sequence). The CDR3 sequence is 16 residues long. V lost 1 base and J lost 5, with 16 bases in between. The CDR3 spells CASSQGATLILDTQYF. CDR3 nucleotide sequence: TGTGCCAGCAGCCAAGGGGCCACATTGATTCTAGATACGCAGTATTTT.

This clone came up once. The chain employs TRBV10-2 and TRBJ1-5; D unresolved. Trimming left V 3 bases short and J 0 bases short, with 3 bases between. Germline V lookup: CDR1 WSHSY, CDR2 SAAADI. The CDR3 totals 13 residues. The CDR3 DNA sequence: TGCGCCAGCAGTGATAATAGCAATCAGCCCCAGCATTTT. Translated, it gives CASSDNSNQPQHF.

The chain employs TRBV6-4 and TRBJ1-1; no reliable D call. The V end was cut by 6 bases, the J end by 1 base, with 12 bases between. The germline CDR1 and CDR2 sequences are MRHNA and SNTAGT. CDR3 length: 14 amino acids. In nucleotides, the CDR3 is TGTGCCAGCAGAATCACATCCGCGAACACTGAAGCTTTCTTT. This gives the protein CASRITSANTEAFF.

The V gene is TRBV10-2, the J gene TRBJ1-2, with D possibly TRBD1 on 6 matching bases. In germline, CDR1 is WSHSY, CDR2 SAAADI. The length of the CDR3 is 14 residues. V lost 4 bases, J lost 7 bases, and 16 bases lay in between. The DNA for the CDR3 is TGCGCCAGCAGTGGTACCAGGGGAGGGTCTGGCTACACCTTC. Amino acids: CASSGTRGGSGYTF.

Here the CDR3 DNA reads TGTGCCAGCAGCCAAGGACAGTTTTATGGCTACACCTTC. Translating it yields CASSQGQFYGYTF. This chain links TRBV3-1 (or the pseudogene TRBV3-2) with TRBJ1-2; TRBD1 might be the D (5 bases). There are 13 residues in the CDR3. CDR1 and CDR2 from the germline V gene are LGHDT and YNNKEL (reference sequence). Trimming took off 1 base at V and 5 bases at J, with 8 bases between the two ends.

The chain carries TRBV19 and TRBJ1-1; perhaps TRBD1 as D (5 bases). V lost 2 bases and J lost 4, with 11 bases in between. Germline V CDR1 and CDR2: LNHDA, SQIVND (reference sequence). The CDR3 has 14 amino acids. The CDR3 DNA is TGTGCCAGTAGTATAAAAGTGGGGCCCACTGAAGCTTTCTTT. It specifies CASSIKVGPTEAFF. Full variable domain (remainder filled in from reference TRBV19 and TRBJ1-1): DGGITQSPKYLFRKEGQNVTLSCEQNLNHDAMYWYRQDPGQGLRLIYYSQIVNDFQKGDIAEGYSVSREKKESFPLTVTSAQKNPTAFYLCASSIKVGPTEAFFGQGTRLTVV.

The chain employs TRBV15 and TRBJ1-1; D is possibly TRBD1 (6 bases). Germline CDR1 and CDR2: LNHNV and YYDKDF (reference sequence). The ends were cut back, 2 bases at V and 11 bases at J, with 15 bases in the middle. The CDR3 sequence is 13 residues long. The CDR3 region is CATSRTQGLGAFF. CDR3 DNA sequence: TGTGCCACCAGCAGAACACAGGGTCTAGGTGCTTTCTTT. Supplemented by reference TRBV15 and TRBJ1-1, the full variable domain reads DAMVIQNPRYQVTQFGKPVTLSCSQTLNHNVMYWYQQKSSQAPKLLFHYYDKDFNNEADTPDNFQSRRPNTSFCFLDIRSPGLGDTAMYLCATSRTQGLGAFFGQGTRLTVV.

V is TRBV13 and J is TRBJ1-1; D gene uncertain. V gave up 8 bases and J gave up 0 bases, with 10 bases separating them. Germline CDR1 and CDR2: PRHDT and FYEKMQ (reference sequence). The CDR3 runs to 13 residues. In DNA, the CDR3 is TGTGCCAGCGGCGAACAGCTGAACACTGAAGCTTTCTTT. This encodes CASGEQLNTEAFF. Combining the CDR3 with reference TRBV13 and TRBJ1-1 gives the whole variable domain AAGVIQSPRHLIKEKRETATLKCYPIPRHDTVYWYQQGPGQDPQFLISFYEKMQSDKGSIPDRFSAQQFSDYHSELNMSSLELGDSALYFCASGEQLNTEAFFGQGTRLTVV.

The genes are TRBV28 and TRBJ1-5; D call uncertain. With 6 bases removed from V and 3 bases from J, the gap between germline ends came to 15 bases. The CDR3 has 15 amino acids. Germline V gives CDR1 MDHEN, CDR2 SYDVKM. The DNA for the CDR3 is TGTGCCAGCAGCACCCCGGGGTCCTACAATCAGCCCCAGCATTTT. Translating gives CASSTPGSYNQPQHF.